This is a list of T cell receptor beta chains from one sample in a study of CD8+CD57+ T cells in acquired aplastic anemia. One entry per CDR3 protein, called by TCRdb with MiXCR from the reads. The sample includes approximately 200,000 distinct CDR3 sequences, less than 65% of them seen just once. The material sequenced was sorted CD4+, CD8+, or CD8+CD57+ T cells (not recorded which) from PBMCs. These receptors were taken from a human donor in good health, serving as a control. Both conserved end residues are part of each CDR3. The D gene is left open where the match is weak. Clone size is given for some rows only: seen once, a few or many times, or a class if the clone is expanded.

D gene | clone size | J gene | V gene | CDR3 protein | CDR3 DNA
TRBD1 | many | TRBJ2-1 | TRBV11-2 | CASSLPGQGAAEQFF | TGTGCCAGCAGCCTCCCGGGACAGGGGGCCGCTGAGCAGTTCTTC
. | many | TRBJ1-2 | TRBV2 | CASSVQGLSYGYTF | TGTGCCAGCAGTGTACAGGGCCTCTCCTATGGCTACACCTTC
. | few | TRBJ2-2 | TRBV18 | CASSPRQPDTGELFF | TGTGCCAGCTCACCACGACAGCCTGACACCGGGGAGCTGTTTTTT
. | many | TRBJ1-6 | TRBV7-9 | CASSLSGQASYNSPLHF | TGTGCCAGCAGCTTGTCGGGACAAGCCTCCTATAATTCACCCCTCCACTTT
TRBD1 | many | TRBJ2-1 | TRBV7-7 | CASSQGADRGRGQFF | TGTGCTAGCAGCCAGGGGGCTGACAGGGGTCGCGGGCAGTTCTTC
. | many | TRBJ1-3 | TRBV4-3 | CASSRGTTDSGNTIYF | TGCGCCAGCAGCCGCGGGACCACAGACTCTGGAAACACCATATATTTT
. | . | TRBJ2-3 | TRBV2 | CASSEGGFRTDTQYF | TGTGCCAGCAGTGAAGGGGGGTTTAGGACAGATACGCAGTATTTT
. | once | TRBJ1-2 | TRBV6-4 | CASSDSGQGKYGYTF | TGTGCCAGCAGTGACTCAGGGCAGGGCAAGTATGGCTACACCTTC
TRBD1 | many | TRBJ1-2 | TRBV6-1 | CASSERQGHYGYTF | TGTGCCAGCAGTGAAAGACAGGGACACTATGGCTACACCTTC
. | . | TRBJ1-3 | TRBV7-3 | CASSLQPLNTIYF | TGTGCCAGCAGCTTACAACCGCTGAACACCATATATTTT
. | few | TRBJ2-1 | TRBV27 | CASSPTYVGPKSYNEQFF | TGTGCCAGCAGTCCCACGTACGTGGGGCCTAAGAGCTACAATGAGCAGTTCTTC
. | . | TRBJ1-4 | TRBV19 | CASSLRGGEKLFF | TGTGCCAGTAGTCTACGCGGGGGTGAAAAACTGTTTTTT
TRBD2 | . | TRBJ2-4 | TRBV7-2 | CASRSFGLAGGKNIQYF | TGTGCCAGCAGGTCGTTCGGTTTAGCGGGGGGGAAAAACATTCAGTACTTC
. | . | TRBJ2-7 | TRBV10-3 | CAITPGSSYEQYF | TGTGCCATCACCCCGGGTTCATCCTACGAGCAGTACTTC
. | many | TRBJ1-2 | TRBV6-2/TRBV6-3 | CASSYDGGYGYTF | TGTGCCAGCAGTTACGATGGGGGCTATGGCTACACCTTC